Following are 9 T cell receptor beta chains from one sample sequenced in a study of beta chain features in type 1 diabetes. Every isolated RNA sample was fully reverse transcribed, so sequencing captured expressed TCRB transcripts. Method: immunoSEQ multiplex PCR; TCRdb's copy keeps in-frame clones and lacks some. The table shows hundreds of thousands of clones, with roughly a sixth occurring only once. The sample was naive CD4+ T cells from blood. These receptors originate from a young man in good health.

This chain joins TRBV15 and TRBJ2-4; 9 positions match TRBD1. Trimming cost V 0 bases and J 7 bases; bases outside gene matches: 4. CDR1 and CDR2 from the germline V gene are LNHNV and YYDKDF (reference sequence). This CDR3 has 15 amino acids. CDR3 DNA: TGTGCCACCAGCAGAGATCAACAGGGGGCCAACATTCAGTACTTC. It specifies CATSRDQQGANIQYF.

In this sample, this clone turned up many times. This chain joins TRBV10-3 and TRBJ1-1; 7 positions agree with TRBD1. This CDR3 is built from 13 residues. Germline assignment: CDR1 ENHRY and CDR2 SYGVKD. After removal of 5 bases from V and 1 base from J, the junction contained 1 base not matched to a gene. In nucleotides, the CDR3 is TGTGCCATCAGTAGGACAGGGAACACTGAAGCTTTCTTT. Its protein is CAISRTGNTEAFF.

CDR3 in amino acids: CASSAQGVAGELFF. As DNA, the CDR3 is TGTGCCAGCTCAGCCCAGGGGGTCGCCGGGGAGCTGTTTTTT. The genes are TRBV18 and TRBJ2-2; TRBD1 matches 7 bases. V gave up 5 bases and J gave up 6 bases; unmatched junction bases: 6. The CDR3 spans 14 residues. CDR1 and CDR2 (germline): KGHSH, LQKENI.

This clone has just a few counts. The rearrangement links TRBV5-1 to TRBJ2-3, with D perhaps matching TRBD2 (5 bases). The V gene lost 5 bases and the J gene lost 1 base, with 14 bases spanning the gap. The CDR3 runs to 15 residues. Germline CDR1 is SGHRS and CDR2 is YFSETQ. CDR3 sequence (DNA): TGCGCCAGCAGTCCGCCGGGATCCCGCACAGATACGCAGTATTTT. Amino acid sequence: CASSPPGSRTDTQYF.

The chain joins TRBV7-3 to TRBJ2-3; D not resolved. The CDR3 extends over 14 amino acids. Trimming removed 2 bases at V and 0 bases at J, with 6 bases between. CDR1 and CDR2 from the germline V gene are SGHTA and FQGTGA. The CDR3: CASSLSGSTDTQYF. The CDR3 DNA sequence: TGTGCCAGCAGCTTATCAGGAAGCACAGATACGCAGTATTTT.

There are a few counts of this clone. This chain connects TRBV7-2 to TRBJ2-1; 7 bases align to TRBD2. The CDR3 runs 16 residues. J gave up 4 bases and V 3 bases, and 9 bases lay outside the gene matches. CDR1 and CDR2 from the germline V gene are SGHTA and FQGNSA. Written as DNA, the CDR3 is TGTGCCAGCAGCTTGGAGGCGGGACTAACTTACAATGAGCAGTTCTTC. This gives the protein CASSLEAGLTYNEQFF. The complete variable domain, with remaining parts taken from reference TRBV7-2 and TRBJ2-1, reads GAGVSQSPSNKVTEKGKDVELRCDPISGHTALYWYRQSLGQGLEFLIYFQGNSAPDKSGLPSDRFSAERTGGSVSTLTIQRTQQEDSAVYLCASSLEAGLTYNEQFFGPGTRLTVL.

This clone was seen more than once but under ten times. The chain links TRBV19 to TRBJ2-1; D is perhaps TRBD2 (6 bases). The CDR3 is 16 amino acids. CDR1 and CDR2 (germline): LNHDA, SQIVND (reference sequence). V lost 4 bases and J lost 3, with 16 bases in between. CDR3 region: CASSTGAGLFYNEQFF. The CDR3 DNA reads as TGTGCCAGTAGTACCGGAGCGGGTTTGTTCTACAATGAGCAGTTCTTC.

With regard to this clone: The junction departs from the called germline gene at one end, perhaps through a read error. V is TRBV7-7 and J is TRBJ2-3; D possibly uses TRBD1 or TRBD2 (6 bases each). The CDR3 is 15 amino acids. Per germline, CDR1 SSHAT and CDR2 FNYEAQ (reference sequence). This CDR3 is CASSLNREGTDTQYF. The CDR3 nucleotides are TGTGCTAGCAGCTTAAACAGGGAGGGCACAGATACGCAGTATTTT.

The V call is TRBV27, the J call TRBJ1-4; no clear D. CDR3 length: 13 amino acids. The germline V and J ends were trimmed by 5 bases and 3 bases, with 7 bases remaining between them. From germline, CDR1 is MNHEY and CDR2 SMNVEV (reference sequence). The CDR3 reads CASSGKANEKLFF. CDR3 DNA sequence: TGTGCCAGCAGTGGAAAAGCTAATGAAAAACTGTTTTTT.